This TCR beta chain was observed in a study of cytotoxic CD8 clonotypes in ibrutinib-treated CLL. Profiled with immunoSEQ multiplex PCR; TCRdb holds only in-frame clones, not every one. In the table there are approximately 140,000 clones, approximately 89% of which are singletons. Overall study findings and caveats: Baseline-level clonality went beyond age-matched healthy donors and moved in step with circulating CD8+ T-cell counts.

Comment on this clone: Antigen unknown.

CDR1 is MNHEY and CDR2 is SVGAGI in the germline V gene. There are 14 residues in the CDR3. V was shortened by 6 bases and J by 3 bases, with 12 bases between the two germline ends. This chain connects TRBV6-5 to TRBJ2-1; a possible D gene is TRBD2 (6 bases). Material: PBMCs, obtained after 12 months of ibrutinib treatment. The clonotype was recovered from a human donor with chronic lymphocytic leukemia. Here the CDR3 DNA reads TGTGCCAGCAGCGGGAGAAAGGACTACAATGAGCAGTTCTTC. This translates into CASSGRKDYNEQFF.